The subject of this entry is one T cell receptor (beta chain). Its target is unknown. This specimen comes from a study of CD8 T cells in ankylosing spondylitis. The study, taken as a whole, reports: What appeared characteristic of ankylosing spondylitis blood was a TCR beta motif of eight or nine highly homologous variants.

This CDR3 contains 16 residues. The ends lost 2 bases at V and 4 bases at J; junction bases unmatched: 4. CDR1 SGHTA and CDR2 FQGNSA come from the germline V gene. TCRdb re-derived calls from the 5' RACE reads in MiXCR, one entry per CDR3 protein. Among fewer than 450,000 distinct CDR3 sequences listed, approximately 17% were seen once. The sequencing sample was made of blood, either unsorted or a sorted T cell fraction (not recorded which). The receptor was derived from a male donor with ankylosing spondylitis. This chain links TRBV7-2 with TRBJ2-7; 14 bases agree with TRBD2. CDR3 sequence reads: CASSLWGTSGSYEQYF. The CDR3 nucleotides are TGTGCCAGCAGCTTATGGGGGACTAGCGGGAGTTACGAGCAGTACTTC.